A selection of T cell receptor beta chains follows, all from one sample in a study of cytotoxic CD8 clonotypes in ibrutinib-treated CLL. Sequencing was performed with immunoSEQ multiplex PCR; in TCRdb, only in-frame clones are kept and a portion is missing. This repertoire shows over 250,000 clones, 76% found once; its top ten account for roughly 5%. The specimen comprised PBMCs, sampled at disease progression, from a patient treated with ibrutinib. The receptors derive from a human donor with chronic lymphocytic leukemia. Both conserved end residues are part of each CDR3. The order of the fields is clone size, V gene, J gene, D gene, CDR3 DNA, CDR3 protein. D genes are given only for firm matches. A row's size may be missing; if present it is once, few, many or a size class.

abundance: .
v_gene: TRBV7-6
j_gene: TRBJ2-3
d_gene: TRBD2
CDR3nt: TGTGCCAGCAGCTTAATAGCGGGGGTGCCAGATACGCAGTATTTT
CDR3aa: CASSLIAGVPDTQYF

abundance: .
v_gene: TRBV4-2
j_gene: TRBJ2-5
d_gene: .
CDR3nt: TGTGCCAGCAGCCAAGATCAGAGGGGGCAAGAGACCCAGTACTTC
CDR3aa: CASSQDQRGQETQYF

abundance: .
v_gene: TRBV27
j_gene: TRBJ2-7
d_gene: .
CDR3nt: TGTGCCAGCAGTTTACCCAAACCCCTCAGGGACCCGCCGGGCGGGGGCCCCTCCTACGAGCAGTACTTC
CDR3aa: CASSLPKPLRDPPGGGPSYEQYF

abundance: .
v_gene: TRBV11-2
j_gene: TRBJ1-3
d_gene: .
CDR3nt: TGTGCCAGCAGCTCTACAGGGTGGGGAGGCTCTGGAAACACCATATATTTT
CDR3aa: CASSSTGWGGSGNTIYF

abundance: once
v_gene: TRBV7-6
j_gene: TRBJ2-7
d_gene: TRBD2
CDR3nt: TGTGCCAGCAGCCTTAGCGGGGTCCCGGGGGAGCAGTACTTC
CDR3aa: CASSLSGVPGEQYF

abundance: .
v_gene: TRBV10-3
j_gene: TRBJ2-3
d_gene: TRBD2
CDR3nt: TGTGCCGTCCGACTAGCGGGGGACACAGATACGCAGTATTTT
CDR3aa: CAVRLAGDTDTQYF

abundance: few
v_gene: TRBV29-1
j_gene: TRBJ1-1
d_gene: .
CDR3nt: TGCAGCGTTGAGGCGTCGGGCTCCCTCGGCACTGAAGCTTTCTTT
CDR3aa: CSVEASGSLGTEAFF

abundance: .
v_gene: TRBV19
j_gene: TRBJ2-7
d_gene: .
CDR3nt: TGTGCCAGTAGTACTGGGCCTACCTACGAGCAGTACTTC
CDR3aa: CASSTGPTYEQYF

abundance: .
v_gene: TRBV18
j_gene: TRBJ1-5
d_gene: .
CDR3nt: TGTGCCAGCTCACCCGAACAGGGAAATAGCAATCAGCCCCAGCATTTT
CDR3aa: CASSPEQGNSNQPQHF

abundance: .
v_gene: TRBV29-1
j_gene: TRBJ2-7
d_gene: .
CDR3nt: TGCAGCGTTGAGGACCGGTCGAAACCCTACGAGCAGTACTTC
CDR3aa: CSVEDRSKPYEQYF

abundance: .
v_gene: TRBV7-8
j_gene: TRBJ2-3
d_gene: .
CDR3nt: TGTGCCAGCAGCGCAAATCTCGGGGCCGGCACAGATACGCAGTATTTT
CDR3aa: CASSANLGAGTDTQYF

abundance: few
v_gene: TRBV7-9
j_gene: TRBJ2-1
d_gene: TRBD2
CDR3nt: TGTGCCAGCAGCCCCCGGGCGGGGGAAGGCTACAATGAGCAGTTCTTC
CDR3aa: CASSPRAGEGYNEQFF

abundance: few
v_gene: TRBV29-1
j_gene: TRBJ2-1
d_gene: .
CDR3nt: TGCAGCGCGGGACTGGGCGGGCCCAATGAGCAGTTCTTC
CDR3aa: CSAGLGGPNEQFF

abundance: .
v_gene: TRBV9
j_gene: TRBJ2-5
d_gene: .
CDR3nt: TGTGCCAGCAGCTCTACGCCCACCGGGACAAACCAAGAGACCCAGTACTTC
CDR3aa: CASSSTPTGTNQETQYF

abundance: .
v_gene: TRBV7-3
j_gene: TRBJ2-3
d_gene: .
CDR3nt: TGTGCCAGCAGCAACCTCTTAGATACGCAGTATTTT
CDR3aa: CASSNLLDTQYF